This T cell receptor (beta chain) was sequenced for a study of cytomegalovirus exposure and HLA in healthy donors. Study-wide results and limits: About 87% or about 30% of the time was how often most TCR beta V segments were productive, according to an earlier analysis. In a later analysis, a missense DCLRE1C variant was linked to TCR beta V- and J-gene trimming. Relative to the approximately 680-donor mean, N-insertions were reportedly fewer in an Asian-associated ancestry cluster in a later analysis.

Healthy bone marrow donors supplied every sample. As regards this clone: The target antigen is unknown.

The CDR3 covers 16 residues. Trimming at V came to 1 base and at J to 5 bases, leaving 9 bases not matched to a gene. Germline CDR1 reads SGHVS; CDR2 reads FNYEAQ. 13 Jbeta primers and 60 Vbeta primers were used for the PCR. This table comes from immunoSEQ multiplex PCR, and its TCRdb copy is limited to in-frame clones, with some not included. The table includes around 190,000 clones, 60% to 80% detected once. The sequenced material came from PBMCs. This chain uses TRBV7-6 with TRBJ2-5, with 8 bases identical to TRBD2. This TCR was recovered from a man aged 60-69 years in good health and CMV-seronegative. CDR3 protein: CASSLVLAGFGETQYF. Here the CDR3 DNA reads TGTGCCAGCAGCTTAGTTCTAGCGGGTTTCGGGGAGACCCAGTACTTC.